This T cell receptor (beta chain) was profiled in a study of OX40 agonist ivuxolimab in advanced cancers. On the study more broadly: Patients assigned to dose escalation were diagnosed with hepatocellular carcinoma, melanoma, renal cell or head and neck cancer.

Remarks on this clone: What it binds is unknown.

Study observations and caveats: Expanded clones were, on average, more numerous in CD8+ T cells than in CD4+. With doses of 0.1 to 3.0 mg/kg, CD4+ and CD8+ blood T cells had undergone clonal expansion by week 6.

Repertoires were generated with immunoSEQ multiplex PCR, while TCRdb's copy carries only in-frame clones and drops some. This table holds 75,000 to 95,000 clones, around 93% found once. The CDR3 runs 15 residues. Trimming shortened V by 1 base and J by 0 bases, and 7 bases separated the two germline ends. CDR1 is LGHNA, CDR2 YSLEER, per germline. This sequence originates from an adult with an advanced solid tumor such as melanoma, head and neck, liver or kidney cancer. The sequenced sample was CD4+ or CD8+ T cells sorted from blood, obtained in a trial of the OX40 agonist ivuxolimab. The chain combines TRBV4-3 with TRBJ1-3; no reliable D call. The CDR3 here is CASSQATDSGNTIYF. CDR3 sequence (DNA): TGCGCCAGCAGCCAAGCAACTGACTCTGGAAACACCATATATTTT.